The clone carrying this T cell receptor (beta chain) was detected ten times or more. The antigen remains unidentified. Looked up from germline, CDR1 is LGHDT and CDR2 is YNNKEL (reference sequence). Trimming stripped 1 base from V and 6 bases from J, with 19 bases between. The CDR3 has 16 amino acids. This record comes from a study of T cells in Graves' hyperthyroidism and ophthalmopathy. General study findings and limits: Ophthalmopathy was separated from stable hyperthyroidism by a 13 V-J model.

Using RNA transcripts as the source, TCR beta CDR3 regions were amplified. With the HTBI primer set, the TCR CDR3 went through a first round of RT-PCR. TCRdb reanalysed the multiplex PCR reads using MiXCR and keeps one entry per CDR3 protein. This table holds more than 350,000 distinct CDR3 sequences, 12% to 15% found once. The J gene is TRBJ2-7, the V gene TRBV3-1; D not resolved. The material sequenced was blood. This receptor was taken from a woman aged 55-75 years with Graves' ophthalmopathy. CDR3 in amino acids: CASSQVRTQRTSEQYF. CDR3 sequence (DNA): TGTGCCAGCAGCCAAGTTCGGACGCAGAGGACCTCCGAGCAGTACTTC.